A single sample is the source of the 26 T cell receptor beta chains below, sequenced in a study of vaccination and CD4 T cells after COVID-19. These receptors are not linked to any known antigen. Researchers used the Oncomine TCR Beta short-read assay to sequence DNA from cultured CD4+ T cells. One entry per CDR3 protein, called by TCRdb with MiXCR from the PCR reads. This table has about 23,000 distinct CDR3 sequences, 30% to 35% appearing once. Indicated time point: late sampling 161 to 241 days after vaccination in a few convalescent patients. Treatment meaning: 10-day PBMC culture with coronavirus spike peptide pools or control peptides (ViraFEST assay). The material sequenced was CD4+ T cells from blood, cultured in vitro, taken about 7 months after SARS-CoV-2 vaccination. These receptors originate from a human donor who had recovered from COVID-19.

The V and J genes are TRBV20-1 and TRBJ2-7; D is uncertain. V was shortened by 0 bases and J by 2 bases, with 8 bases between the two germline ends. CDR1 and CDR2 from the germline V gene are DFQATT and SNEGSKA (reference sequence). This CDR3 is built from 13 residues. The CDR3 region has the DNA TGCAGTGCTAGAGAGGGCTTTACCTACGAGCAGTACTTC. Its translation: CSAREGFTYEQYF.

The chain joins TRBV7-3 to TRBJ2-3; the match to TRBD2 covers 7 bases. The CDR3 runs to 15 residues. After removal of 2 bases from V and 5 bases from J, the junction contained 7 bases not matched to a gene. CDR1 is SGHTA, CDR2 FQGTGA, per germline. CDR3 in DNA: TGTGCCAGCAGCTTAGGCGGGAGATCGGTAGATACGCAGTATTTT. Translating gives CASSLGGRSVDTQYF. Variable domain in full (rest from reference TRBV7-3 and TRBJ2-3): GAGVSQTPSNKVTEKGKYVELRCDPISGHTALYWYRQSLGQGPEFLIYFQGTGAADDSGLPNDRFFAVRPEGSVSTLKIQRTERGDSAVYLCASSLGGRSVDTQYFGPGTRLTVL.

V gene TRBV7-2 combines with J gene TRBJ1-5, with TRBD1 identical over 7 bases. CDR1 is SGHTA and CDR2 is FQGNSA in the germline V gene. The CDR3 runs 13 residues. With V trimmed by 5 bases and J by 5 bases, 3 bases remained unmatched. The CDR3 sequence: CASSRDRHQPQHF. The CDR3 nucleotides read TGTGCCAGCAGCAGGGACAGACATCAGCCCCAGCATTTT.

This clonotype was detected only once. The J gene is TRBJ1-5, the V gene TRBV5-5; D may be TRBD1 (5 bases). Germline CDR1 SGHKS, CDR2 YYEKEE (reference sequence). This CDR3 contains 16 residues. Trimming pared 3 bases from V and 0 bases from J, leaving 13 bases between. CDR3 region: CASSYVGADSNQPQHF. In DNA, the CDR3 is TGTGCCAGCAGCTACGTAGGGGCGGATAGCAATCAGCCCCAGCATTTT.

This chain connects TRBV10-3 to TRBJ2-5, with 9 bases fitting TRBD1. The germline CDR1 and CDR2 sequences are ENHRY and SYGVKD. This CDR3 has 18 residues. Trimming at V came to 10 bases and at J to 1 base, leaving 19 bases not matched to a gene. The CDR3, as DNA: TGTGCCACCCGGAGTTCTCAGACTGGGACAGGGAGCCAAGAGACCCAGTACTTC. Translated, it gives CATRSSQTGTGSQETQYF.

The genes are TRBV28 and TRBJ2-3, with TRBD2 matching 14 bases. With 5 bases clipped from V and 14 bases from J, the junction kept 12 bases outside the gene matches. The CDR3 totals 15 residues. Germline assignment: CDR1 MDHEN and CDR2 SYDVKM. The CDR3 DNA is TGTGCCAGCAGTCCGGGACTAGCGGGAGACGGTTTACTGTATTTT. It yields the protein CASSPGLAGDGLLYF.

This chain links TRBV7-6 with TRBJ2-1, with TRBD1 matching 7 bases. With V trimmed by 3 bases and J by 15 bases, 8 bases remained unmatched. CDR3 size: 12 residues. Germline V CDR1 and CDR2: SGHVS, FNYEAQ. The CDR3 DNA reads TGTGCCAGCAGCTTGAGACAGGGCTATTTGTTCTTC. This codes for CASSLRQGYLFF.

The table lists this clonotype with a few counts. The V and J genes are TRBV20-1 and TRBJ2-4; 8 bases match TRBD1. Germline V lookup: CDR1 DFQATT, CDR2 SNEGSKA (reference sequence). This CDR3 has 15 amino acids. J gave up 2 bases and V 1 base, and 4 bases lay outside the gene matches. As DNA, the CDR3 is TGCAGTGCTAGAGCCCAGGGGGCCACCAAAAACATTCAGTACTTC. This encodes CSARAQGATKNIQYF.

V and J are TRBV20-1 and TRBJ1-2; D remains ambiguous. This CDR3 has 13 residues. Per the germline V gene, CDR1 is DFQATT and CDR2 is SNEGSKA (reference sequence). V dropped 0 bases and J dropped 13 bases, with 18 bases sitting between them. The CDR3: CSARDPEPGLFTF. In DNA, the CDR3 is TGCAGTGCTAGAGATCCTGAGCCAGGTCTCTTCACCTTC.

This clonotype was counted a few times. The chain combines TRBV7-2 with TRBJ2-3, with TRBD2 matching 8 bases. Germline V gene sequence: CDR1 SGHTA, CDR2 FQGNSA. V was pared by 5 bases and J by 3 bases, with 7 bases of the junction left unmatched. The length of the CDR3 is 15 residues. CDR3 nucleotides: TGTGCCAGCAGCCCCCGGCGGGAGGAAACAGATACGCAGTATTTT. This sequence encodes CASSPRREETDTQYF.

This clonotype came up a few times. The chain joins TRBV19 to TRBJ1-1, with 7 nucleotides matching TRBD1. This CDR3 has 15 amino acids. V lost 1 base and J lost 4; bases outside the gene matches: 6. CDR1 and CDR2 from the germline V gene are LNHDA and SQIVND (reference sequence). CDR3 sequence: CASSIVAGGPTEAFF. CDR3 sequence (DNA): TGTGCCAGTAGTATAGTGGCAGGGGGGCCCACTGAAGCTTTCTTT.

This clonotype showed up just a few times. V usage is TRBV7-6 and J usage is TRBJ2-5; D unresolved. Germline V lookup: CDR1 SGHVS, CDR2 FNYEAQ. V lost 5 bases and J lost 2, with 9 bases in between. The CDR3 sequence is 13 residues long. The CDR3 bases are TGTGCCAGCAGCGCCTTGGCTCAAGAGACCCAGTACTTC. It codes for CASSALAQETQYF.

The J gene is TRBJ2-1, the V gene TRBV5-4; 15 positions match TRBD2. Germline values: CDR1 SGHNT, CDR2 YYREEE (reference sequence). CDR3 length: 16 residues. J lost 3 bases, V lost 3 bases, and 1 base had no gene match. Here the CDR3 DNA reads TGTGCCAGCAGCTCGGGACTAGCGGGGGGCTACAATGAGCAGTTCTTC. This gives the protein CASSSGLAGGYNEQFF.

The rearrangement uses TRBV6-1 and TRBJ1-2; unclear D gene. This CDR3 has 12 amino acids. The V gene's germline CDR1 is MNHNS and CDR2 SASEGT. V lost 8 bases and J 4 bases, leaving 11 bases between the germline ends. The CDR3 spells CASRGRPYGYTF. The CDR3 nucleotides are TGTGCCAGCCGAGGACGTCCCTATGGCTACACCTTC.

J is TRBJ1-5 and V is TRBV28; 7 nucleotides agree with TRBD1. Germline CDR1 MDHEN, CDR2 SYDVKM. V lost 3 bases and J lost 9; bases outside the gene matches: 11. The CDR3 consists of 15 residues. CDR3 DNA sequence: TGTGCCAGCAGTTTTCGTAGGACAGGCGGTGGGCCCCAGCATTTT. It encodes CASSFRRTGGGPQHF.

In its sample, this clonotype was seen a few times. The chain's CDR3 is CSARRKTYEQYF. CDR3 bases: TGCAGTGCTAGACGGAAGACCTACGAGCAGTACTTC. The chain has TRBV20-1 and TRBJ2-7; D uncertain. The CDR3 length is 12 residues. Germline V CDR1 and CDR2: DFQATT, SNEGSKA (reference sequence). V was clipped by 2 bases and J by 2 bases, with 7 bases between them.

This chain joins TRBV15 and TRBJ2-3; no clear D. This CDR3 contains 17 residues. The V gene's germline CDR1 is LNHNV and CDR2 YYDKDF (reference sequence). V was pared by 0 bases and J by 0 bases, with 13 bases between. CDR3 DNA sequence: TGTGCCACCAGCAGAGATTTACAACGCCATAGCACAGATACGCAGTATTTT. This codes for CATSRDLQRHSTDTQYF.

This sequence joins TRBV20-1 and TRBJ2-3, with TRBD1 as a possible D gene (6 bases). V lost 0 bases and J 1 base, leaving 17 bases between the germline ends. This CDR3 has 17 amino acids. Germline CDR1 is DFQATT and CDR2 is SNEGSKA (reference sequence). As DNA, the CDR3 is TGCAGTGCTAGAGATTACGCAGGGGAGAGCGGCACAGATACGCAGTATTTT. Translating it yields CSARDYAGESGTDTQYF.

Sample share makes this clonotype medium-sized (0.01 to 0.1%). The chain uses TRBV20-1 and TRBJ2-7, with a weak D call TRBD1 (6 bases). V shed 3 bases and J shed 6 bases, with 21 bases lying between them. Germline lookup yields CDR1 DFQATT and CDR2 SNEGSKA (reference sequence). CDR3 length equals 15 residues. The CDR3 region is CSASGAGGQRIEQYF. The DNA of the CDR3 is TGCAGTGCTAGCGGGGCTGGGGGCCAGCGCATCGAGCAGTACTTC.

V gene TRBV7-9 combines with J gene TRBJ2-3; the D call may be TRBD1 or TRBD2 (5 bases each). Germline assignment: CDR1 SEHNR and CDR2 FQNEAQ (reference sequence). V gave up 3 bases and J gave up 7 bases, with 11 bases separating them. The CDR3 is 13 amino acids. The CDR3 DNA sequence: TGTGCCAGCAGCTTTCCGGGACCACATACGCAGTATTTT. Its translation is CASSFPGPHTQYF.

This chain connects TRBV28 to TRBJ1-1, with TRBD1 as a possible D gene (5 bases). Deletions cut 5 bases from V and 5 bases from J, with 9 bases between. The germline CDR1 and CDR2 sequences are MDHEN and SYDVKM. CDR3 size: 12 residues. The chain's CDR3 is CASSPQGTEAFF. For the CDR3, the DNA is TGTGCCAGCAGTCCCCAGGGAACTGAAGCTTTCTTT.

The chain links TRBV7-7 to TRBJ2-5; TRBD2 aligns across 14 bases. Losses at the gene ends were 7 bases for V and 5 bases for J; bases not matched to a gene: 9. This CDR3 comprises 16 residues. The germline V gene encodes CDR1 SSHAT and CDR2 FNYEAQ (reference sequence). The CDR3 nucleotides are TGTGCCAGCAAATCGGGACTAGCGGGAGATTTGGAGACCCAGTACTTC. It encodes CASKSGLAGDLETQYF.

The V gene is TRBV7-2, the J gene TRBJ2-3; 10 positions agree with TRBD2. Unmatched junction bases numbered 7, after V lost 3 bases and J lost 7 bases. CDR1 is SGHTA and CDR2 is FQGNSA in the germline V gene. This CDR3 spans 15 amino acids. As DNA, the CDR3 is TGTGCCAGCAGCTTGCAAGCGGGAGGGCTCCATACGCAGTATTTT. It codes for CASSLQAGGLHTQYF.

The table lists this clonotype with a few counts. V usage is TRBV7-9 and J usage is TRBJ2-3; tentatively, D is TRBD2 (6 bases). Germline CDR1 and CDR2: SEHNR and FQNEAQ (reference sequence). The germline V and J ends were trimmed by 2 bases and 1 base, with 7 bases remaining between them. This CDR3 comprises 14 residues. The CDR3, as DNA: TGTGCCAGCAGCTTACCTAGCGGCACAGATACGCAGTATTTT. Its protein is CASSLPSGTDTQYF.

This clonotype was counted a few times. The chain couples TRBV7-2 to TRBJ2-1; D gene ambiguous. V was trimmed by 7 bases and J by 0 bases, leaving 13 bases between them. This CDR3 is 15 amino acids long. The germline CDR1 and CDR2 sequences are SGHTA and FQGNSA. The CDR3 sequence: CASNLRQSSYNEQFF. In DNA, the CDR3 is TGTGCCAGCAACCTGCGGCAGAGCTCCTACAATGAGCAGTTCTTC. The complete variable domain, with remaining parts taken from reference TRBV7-2 and TRBJ2-1, reads GAGVSQSPSNKVTEKGKDVELRCDPISGHTALYWYRQSLGQGLEFLIYFQGNSAPDKSGLPSDRFSAERTGGSVSTLTIQRTQQEDSAVYLCASNLRQSSYNEQFFGPGTRLTVL.

This chain uses TRBV7-3 with TRBJ2-3; possible D gene TRBD2, 6 bases. CDR3 length: 15 residues. Germline CDR1 is SGHTA and CDR2 is FQGTGA. Deletions cut 0 bases from V and 2 bases from J, with 9 bases between. The CDR3 DNA reads as TGTGCCAGCAGCTTAACGGCGGGAAACACAGATACGCAGTATTTT. It translates to CASSLTAGNTDTQYF. The full variable domain, its missing parts supplied by reference TRBV7-3 and TRBJ2-3, is GAGVSQTPSNKVTEKGKYVELRCDPISGHTALYWYRQSLGQGPEFLIYFQGTGAADDSGLPNDRFFAVRPEGSVSTLKIQRTERGDSAVYLCASSLTAGNTDTQYFGPGTRLTVL.